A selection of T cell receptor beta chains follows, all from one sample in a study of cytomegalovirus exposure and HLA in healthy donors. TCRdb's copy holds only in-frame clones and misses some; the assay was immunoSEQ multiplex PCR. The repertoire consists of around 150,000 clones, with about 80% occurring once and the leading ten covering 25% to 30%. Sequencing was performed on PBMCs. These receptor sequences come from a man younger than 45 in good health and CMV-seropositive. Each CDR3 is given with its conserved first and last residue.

CDR3: CASSDRTIYNEQFF; J: TRBJ2-1; V: TRBV5-1
CDR3: CASSLETPSEQYF; J: TRBJ2-7; V: TRBV5-5
CDR3: CASSTEDRGTSEAFF; J: TRBJ1-1; V: TRBV2
CDR3: CASSRQGLAALPTDTQYF; J: TRBJ2-3; V: TRBV5-1
CDR3: CASSLGRGGKEKLFF; J: TRBJ1-4; V: TRBV7-2
CDR3: CASSGGTSGRVGHEQYF; J: TRBJ2-7; V: TRBV2
CDR3: CAIRELSGGAVRNEQFF; J: TRBJ2-1; V: TRBV10-3
CDR3: CASSITASYGYTF; J: TRBJ1-2; V: TRBV27
CDR3: CASSRRDRPSSYNSPLHF; J: TRBJ1-6; V: TRBV19
CDR3: CASSPQVTESSYNEQFF; J: TRBJ2-1; V: TRBV7-9
CDR3: CAEGPGITDTQYF; J: TRBJ2-3; V: TRBV7-9
CDR3: CASTKDPRGYGYTF; J: TRBJ1-2; V: TRBV27
CDR3: CALGAGGIGEQYF; J: TRBJ2-7; V: TRBV30
CDR3: CASSLVGRGNTGELFF; J: TRBJ2-2; V: TRBV5-1
CDR3: CASSQPGLRGVTQYF; J: TRBJ2-3; V: TRBV14
CDR3: CASSFGQKFYGYTF; J: TRBJ1-2; V: TRBV5-1
CDR3: CAIRPGGDQPQHF; J: TRBJ1-5; V: TRBV10-3
CDR3: CASSESQGRRNTIYF; J: TRBJ1-3; V: TRBV25-1
CDR3: CASSLGLAGSYNEQFF; J: TRBJ2-1; V: TRBV27
CDR3: CASRYQGIRLNEQFF; J: TRBJ2-1; V: TRBV5-5